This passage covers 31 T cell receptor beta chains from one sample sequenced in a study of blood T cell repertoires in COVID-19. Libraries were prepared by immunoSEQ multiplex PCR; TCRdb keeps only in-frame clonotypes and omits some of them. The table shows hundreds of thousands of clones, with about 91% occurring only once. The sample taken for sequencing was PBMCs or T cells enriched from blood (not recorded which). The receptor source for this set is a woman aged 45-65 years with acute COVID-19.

The CDR3 here is CASSAKDRGRTEAFF. The CDR3 DNA is TGTGCCAGCAGCGCCAAAGACAGGGGGAGGACTGAAGCTTTCTTT. V is TRBV7-9 and J is TRBJ1-1; 9 bases agree with TRBD1. The germline V gene has CDR1 SEHNR and CDR2 FQNEAQ (reference sequence). This CDR3 contains 15 residues. The V gene end was trimmed by 5 bases and the J gene end by 5 bases; junction bases not matched to a gene: 9.

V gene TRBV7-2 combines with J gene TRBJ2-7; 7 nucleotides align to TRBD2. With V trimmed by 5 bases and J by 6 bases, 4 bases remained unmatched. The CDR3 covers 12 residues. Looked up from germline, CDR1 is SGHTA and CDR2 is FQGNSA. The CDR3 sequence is CASSRTRSEQYF. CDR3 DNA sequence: TGTGCCAGCAGCCGGACTAGATCCGAGCAGTACTTC.

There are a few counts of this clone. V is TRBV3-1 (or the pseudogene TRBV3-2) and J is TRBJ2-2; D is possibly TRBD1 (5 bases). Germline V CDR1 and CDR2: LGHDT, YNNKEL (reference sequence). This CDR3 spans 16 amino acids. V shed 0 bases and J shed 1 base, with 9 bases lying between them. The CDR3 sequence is CASSQERGRNTGELFF. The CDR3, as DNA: TGTGCCAGCAGCCAAGAAAGGGGAAGGAACACCGGGGAGCTGTTTTTT.

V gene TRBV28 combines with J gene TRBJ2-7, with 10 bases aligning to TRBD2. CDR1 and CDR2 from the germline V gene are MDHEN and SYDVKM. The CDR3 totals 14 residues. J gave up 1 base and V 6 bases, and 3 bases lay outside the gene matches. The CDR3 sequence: CASRYSGRSYEQYF. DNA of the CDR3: TGTGCCAGCAGGTATAGCGGGAGGTCCTACGAGCAGTACTTC. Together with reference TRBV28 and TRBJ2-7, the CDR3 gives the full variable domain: DVKVTQSSRYLVKRTGEKVFLECVQDMDHENMFWYRQDPGLGLRLIYFSYDVKMKEKGDIPEGYSVSREKKERFSLILESASTNQTSMYLCASRYSGRSYEQYFGPGTRLTVT.

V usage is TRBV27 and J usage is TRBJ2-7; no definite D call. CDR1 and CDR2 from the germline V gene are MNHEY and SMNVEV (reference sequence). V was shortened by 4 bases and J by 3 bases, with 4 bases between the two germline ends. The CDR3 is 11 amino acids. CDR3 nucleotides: TGTGCCAGCAGTTCCGGCTACGAGCAGTACTTC. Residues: CASSSGYEQYF.

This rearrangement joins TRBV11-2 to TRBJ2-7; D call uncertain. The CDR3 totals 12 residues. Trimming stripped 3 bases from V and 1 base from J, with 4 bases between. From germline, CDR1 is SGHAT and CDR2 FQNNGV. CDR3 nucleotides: TGTGCCAGCAGCTTTTTATCCTACGAGCAGTACTTC. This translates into CASSFLSYEQYF.

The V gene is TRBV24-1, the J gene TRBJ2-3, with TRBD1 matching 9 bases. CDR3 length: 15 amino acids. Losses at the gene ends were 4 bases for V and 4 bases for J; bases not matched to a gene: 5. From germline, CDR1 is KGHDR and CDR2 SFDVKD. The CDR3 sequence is CATSDDRDRADTQYF. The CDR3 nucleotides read TGTGCCACCAGTGACGACCGGGACAGGGCAGATACGCAGTATTTT.

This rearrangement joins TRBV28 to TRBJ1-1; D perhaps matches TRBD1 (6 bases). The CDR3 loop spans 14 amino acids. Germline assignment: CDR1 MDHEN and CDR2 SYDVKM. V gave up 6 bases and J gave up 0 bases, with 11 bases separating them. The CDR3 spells CASRPDSLNTEAFF. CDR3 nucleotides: TGTGCCAGCAGGCCGGACAGCTTGAACACTGAAGCTTTCTTT.

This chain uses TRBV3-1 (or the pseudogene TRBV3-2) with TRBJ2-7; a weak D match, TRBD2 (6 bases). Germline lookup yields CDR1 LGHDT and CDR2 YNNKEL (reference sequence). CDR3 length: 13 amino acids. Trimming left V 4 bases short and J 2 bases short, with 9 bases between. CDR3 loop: CASSLTGAYEQYF. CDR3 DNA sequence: TGTGCCAGCAGCCTGACGGGAGCCTACGAGCAGTACTTC.

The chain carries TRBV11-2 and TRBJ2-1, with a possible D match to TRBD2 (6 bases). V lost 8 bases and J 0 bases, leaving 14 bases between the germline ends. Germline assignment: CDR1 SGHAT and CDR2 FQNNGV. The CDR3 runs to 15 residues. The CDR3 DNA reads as TGTGCCAGCTTCGGGACTCACAGCTCCTACAATGAGCAGTTCTTC. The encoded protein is CASFGTHSSYNEQFF.

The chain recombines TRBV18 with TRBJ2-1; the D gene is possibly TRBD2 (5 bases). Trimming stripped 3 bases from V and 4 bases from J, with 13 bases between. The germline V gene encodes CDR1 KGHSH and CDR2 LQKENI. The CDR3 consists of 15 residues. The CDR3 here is CASSPVSSGYNEQFF. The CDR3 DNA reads TGTGCCAGCTCACCGGTGTCCAGCGGATACAATGAGCAGTTCTTC.

The CDR3 spells CASRTVGAEAFF. CDR3 coding DNA: TGTGCCAGCAGAACGGTCGGGGCTGAAGCTTTCTTT. The chain links TRBV27 to TRBJ1-1, with D hard to call. This CDR3 is 12 amino acids long. Germline V gene data show CDR1 as MNHEY and CDR2 as SMNVEV (reference sequence). V gave up 6 bases and J gave up 6 bases, with 11 bases separating them.

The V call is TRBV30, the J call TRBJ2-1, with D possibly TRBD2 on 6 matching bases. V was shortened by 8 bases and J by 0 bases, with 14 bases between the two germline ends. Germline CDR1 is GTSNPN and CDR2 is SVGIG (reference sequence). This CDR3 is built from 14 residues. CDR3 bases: TGTGCCGGGGGGTACGGGAGCTCCTACAATGAGCAGTTCTTC. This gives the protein CAGGYGSSYNEQFF.

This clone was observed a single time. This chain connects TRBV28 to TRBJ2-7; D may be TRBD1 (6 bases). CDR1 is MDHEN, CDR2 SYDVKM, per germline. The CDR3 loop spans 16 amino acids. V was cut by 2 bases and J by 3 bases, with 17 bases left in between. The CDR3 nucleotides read TGTGCCAGCAGTTTACTGTTGGGACAAAGTGGCTACGAGCAGTACTTC. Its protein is CASSLLLGQSGYEQYF.

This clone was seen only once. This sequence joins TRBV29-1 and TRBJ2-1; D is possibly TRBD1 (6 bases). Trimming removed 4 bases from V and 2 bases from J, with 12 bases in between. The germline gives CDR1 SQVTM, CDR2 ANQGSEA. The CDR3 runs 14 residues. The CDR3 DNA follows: TGCAGCGTTGTGTTAGGGGACACCTACAATGAGCAGTTCTTC. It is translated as CSVVLGDTYNEQFF.

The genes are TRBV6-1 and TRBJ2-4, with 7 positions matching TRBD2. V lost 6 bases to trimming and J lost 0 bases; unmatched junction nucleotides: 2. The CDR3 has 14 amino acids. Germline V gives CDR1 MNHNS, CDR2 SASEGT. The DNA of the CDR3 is TGTGCCAGCAGGTCGGGGGGAGCCAAAAACATTCAGTACTTC. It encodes CASRSGGAKNIQYF.

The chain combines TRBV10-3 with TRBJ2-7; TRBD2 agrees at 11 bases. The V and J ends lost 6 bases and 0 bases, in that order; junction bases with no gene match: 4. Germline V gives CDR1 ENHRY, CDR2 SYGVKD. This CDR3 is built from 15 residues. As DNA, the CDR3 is TGTGCCATCAGCTCTAGCGGGAGGTCCTCCTACGAGCAGTACTTC. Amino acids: CAISSSGRSSYEQYF.

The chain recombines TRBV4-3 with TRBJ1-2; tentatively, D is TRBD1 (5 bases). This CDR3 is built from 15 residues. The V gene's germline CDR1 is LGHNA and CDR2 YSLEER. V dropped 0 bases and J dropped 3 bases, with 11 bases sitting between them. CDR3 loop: CASSQDLETDYGYTF. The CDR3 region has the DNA TGCGCCAGCAGCCAAGATCTGGAGACAGACTATGGCTACACCTTC.

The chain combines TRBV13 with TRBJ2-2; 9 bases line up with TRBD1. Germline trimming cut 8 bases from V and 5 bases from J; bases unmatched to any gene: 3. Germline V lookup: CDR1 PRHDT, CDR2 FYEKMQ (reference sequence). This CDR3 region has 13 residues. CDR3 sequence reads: CASGTGWTGELFF. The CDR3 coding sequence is TGTGCCAGCGGGACAGGGTGGACCGGGGAGCTGTTTTTT.

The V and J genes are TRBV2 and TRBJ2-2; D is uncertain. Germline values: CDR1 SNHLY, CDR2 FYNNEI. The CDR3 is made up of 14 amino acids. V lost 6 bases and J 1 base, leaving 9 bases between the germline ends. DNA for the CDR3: TGTGCCAGCAGAAATCAGGTGAACACCGGGGAGCTGTTTTTT. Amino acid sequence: CASRNQVNTGELFF.

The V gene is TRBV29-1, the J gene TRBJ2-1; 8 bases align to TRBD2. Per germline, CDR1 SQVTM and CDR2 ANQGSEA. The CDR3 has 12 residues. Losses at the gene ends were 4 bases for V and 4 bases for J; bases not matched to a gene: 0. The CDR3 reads CSVGLAYNEQFF. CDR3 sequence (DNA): TGCAGCGTTGGACTAGCGTACAATGAGCAGTTCTTC.

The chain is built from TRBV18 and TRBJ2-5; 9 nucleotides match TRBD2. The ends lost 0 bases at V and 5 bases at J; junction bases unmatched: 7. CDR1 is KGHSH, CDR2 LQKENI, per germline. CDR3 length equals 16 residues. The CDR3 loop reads CASSPPIAGEGETQYF. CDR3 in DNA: TGTGCCAGCTCACCACCTATAGCGGGAGAAGGGGAGACCCAGTACTTC.

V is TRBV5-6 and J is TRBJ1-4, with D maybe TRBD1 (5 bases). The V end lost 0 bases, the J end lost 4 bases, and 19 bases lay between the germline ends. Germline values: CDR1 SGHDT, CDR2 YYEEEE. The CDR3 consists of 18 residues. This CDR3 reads CASSLGPPPGQYNEKLFF. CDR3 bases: TGTGCCAGCAGCTTGGGACCGCCCCCAGGGCAATATAATGAAAAACTGTTTTTT.

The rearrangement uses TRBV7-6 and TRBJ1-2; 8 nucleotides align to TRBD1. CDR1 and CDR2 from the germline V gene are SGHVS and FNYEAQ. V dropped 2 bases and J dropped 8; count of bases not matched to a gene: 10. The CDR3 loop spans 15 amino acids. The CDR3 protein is CASSLSVGQGGGYTF. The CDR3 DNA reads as TGTGCCAGCAGCTTAAGTGTTGGACAGGGAGGCGGCTACACCTTC.

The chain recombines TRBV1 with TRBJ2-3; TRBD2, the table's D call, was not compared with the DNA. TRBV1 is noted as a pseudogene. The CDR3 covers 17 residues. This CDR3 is CTSSQDQTSGTTDTQYF. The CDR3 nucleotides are TGCACCAGCAGCCAAGATCAGACTAGCGGGACAACAGATACGCAGTATTTT.

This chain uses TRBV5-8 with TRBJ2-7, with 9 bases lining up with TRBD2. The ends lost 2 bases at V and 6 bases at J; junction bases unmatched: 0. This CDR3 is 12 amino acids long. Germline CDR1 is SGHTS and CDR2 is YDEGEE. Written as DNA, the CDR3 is TGTGCCAGCAGCTTACTAGCGGGCGAGCAGTACTTC. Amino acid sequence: CASSLLAGEQYF.

Here the CDR3 reads CAISEQHTQYF. Written as DNA, the CDR3 is TGTGCCATCAGTGAACAGCATACCCAGTACTTC. This chain joins TRBV10-3 and TRBJ2-5; unclear D gene. With 3 bases removed from V and 8 bases from J, the gap between germline ends came to 7 bases. CDR1 and CDR2 (germline): ENHRY, SYGVKD. The CDR3 extends over 11 amino acids.

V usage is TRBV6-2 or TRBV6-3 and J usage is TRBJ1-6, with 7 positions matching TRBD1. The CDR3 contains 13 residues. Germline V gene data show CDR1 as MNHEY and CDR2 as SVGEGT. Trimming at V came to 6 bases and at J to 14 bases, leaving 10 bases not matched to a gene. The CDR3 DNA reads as TGTGCCAGCAGCTCCGGACAGGTTCGAACCCTCCACTTT. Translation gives CASSSGQVRTLHF.

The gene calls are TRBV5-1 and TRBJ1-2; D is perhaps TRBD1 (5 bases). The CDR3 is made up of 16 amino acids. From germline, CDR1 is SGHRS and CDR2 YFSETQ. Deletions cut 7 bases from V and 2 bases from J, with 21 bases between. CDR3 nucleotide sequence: TGCGCCAGCTGGCCGGGAGGGCGGGGCAGGAACTATGGCTACACCTTC. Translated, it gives CASWPGGRGRNYGYTF.

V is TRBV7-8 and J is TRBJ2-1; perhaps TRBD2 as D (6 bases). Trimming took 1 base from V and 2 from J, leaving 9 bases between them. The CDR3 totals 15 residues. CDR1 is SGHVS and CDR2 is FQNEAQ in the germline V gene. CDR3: CASSLGSGPYNEQFF. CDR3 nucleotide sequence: TGTGCCAGCAGCTTAGGTAGCGGACCCTACAATGAGCAGTTCTTC.

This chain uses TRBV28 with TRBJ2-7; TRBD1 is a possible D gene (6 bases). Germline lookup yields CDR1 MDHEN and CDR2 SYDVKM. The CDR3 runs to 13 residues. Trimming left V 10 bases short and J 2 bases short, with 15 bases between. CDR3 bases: TGTGCCACCACCGGACAGCAAGCCTACGAGCAGTACTTC. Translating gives CATTGQQAYEQYF. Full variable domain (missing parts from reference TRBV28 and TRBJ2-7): DVKVTQSSRYLVKRTGEKVFLECVQDMDHENMFWYRQDPGLGLRLIYFSYDVKMKEKGDIPEGYSVSREKKERFSLILESASTNQTSMYLCATTGQQAYEQYFGPGTRLTVT.